This T cell receptor (beta chain) emerged from a study of T cells after posttransplantation cyclophosphamide. General study findings and limits: Tissue-infiltrating T cells from skin or gut overlapped little with blood T cells. After PTCy, TRB diversity resembled that of CNI/methotrexate controls. Later post-transplant blood repertoires were often dominated by donor CD8+ memory clones.

The germline V and J ends were trimmed by 4 bases and 1 base, with 18 bases remaining between them. Germline V gene sequence: CDR1 LGHNA, CDR2 YNFKEQ. The CDR3 runs to 17 residues. Measured with immunoSEQ multiplex PCR; TCRdb has only the in-frame clones, and not every one. In the table there are around 14,000 clones, roughly 72% of which are singletons. As regards this clone: Its antigen is not known.

The rearrangement links TRBV4-2 to TRBJ2-3, with D possibly TRBD2 on 6 matching bases. Sequencing input: memory CD4+ T cells sorted from PBMCs. The clonotype comes from a man aged 45 to 65. CDR3 in amino acids: CASSRASAIRGTDTQYF. CDR3 DNA sequence: TGTGCCAGCAGCCGGGCTAGCGCGATCCGGGGCACAGATACGCAGTATTTT.